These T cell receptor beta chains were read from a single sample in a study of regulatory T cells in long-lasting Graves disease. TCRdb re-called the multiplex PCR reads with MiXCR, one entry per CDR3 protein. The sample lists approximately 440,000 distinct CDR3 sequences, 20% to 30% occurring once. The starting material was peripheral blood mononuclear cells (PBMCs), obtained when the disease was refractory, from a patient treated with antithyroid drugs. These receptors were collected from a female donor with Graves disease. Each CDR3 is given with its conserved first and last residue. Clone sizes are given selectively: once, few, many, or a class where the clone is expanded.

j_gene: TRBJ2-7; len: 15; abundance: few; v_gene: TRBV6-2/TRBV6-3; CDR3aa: CASSYGGQGASEQYF
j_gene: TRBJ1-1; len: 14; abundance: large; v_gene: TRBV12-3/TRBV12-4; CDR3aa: CASSLKAGRAEAFF
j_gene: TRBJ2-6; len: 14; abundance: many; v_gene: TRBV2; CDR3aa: CATRQGSGANVLTF
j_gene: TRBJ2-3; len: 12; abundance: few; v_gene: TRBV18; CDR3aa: CASSPRLDTQYF
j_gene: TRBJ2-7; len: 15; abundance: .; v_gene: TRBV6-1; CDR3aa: CASSRAGTGGYEQYF
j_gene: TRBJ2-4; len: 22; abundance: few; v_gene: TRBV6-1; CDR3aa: CASRPTPGQGAILWEAKNIQYF
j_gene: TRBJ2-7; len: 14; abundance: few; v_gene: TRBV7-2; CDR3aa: CASLREIVGYEQYF
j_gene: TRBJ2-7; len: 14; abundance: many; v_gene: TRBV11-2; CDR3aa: CASSSGTYSYEQYF
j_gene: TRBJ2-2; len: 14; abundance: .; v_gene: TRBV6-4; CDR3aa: CASSEARGTGELFF
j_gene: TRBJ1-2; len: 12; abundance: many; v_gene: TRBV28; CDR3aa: CACLDTNYGYTF
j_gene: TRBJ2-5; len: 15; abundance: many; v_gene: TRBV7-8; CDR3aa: CASSLWTGGAETQYF
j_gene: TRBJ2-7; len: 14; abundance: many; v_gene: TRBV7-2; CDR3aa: CASSVSSLRYEQYF
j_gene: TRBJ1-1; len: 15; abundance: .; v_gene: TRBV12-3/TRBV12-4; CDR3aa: CVSSPTPTMNTEAFF
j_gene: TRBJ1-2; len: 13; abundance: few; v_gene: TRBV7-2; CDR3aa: CASSLKGGGGYTF
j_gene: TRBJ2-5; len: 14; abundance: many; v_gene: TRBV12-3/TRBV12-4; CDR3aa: CASSPGGQKETQYF
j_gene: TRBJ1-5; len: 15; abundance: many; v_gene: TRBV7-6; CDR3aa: CASSTGTGNNQPQHF
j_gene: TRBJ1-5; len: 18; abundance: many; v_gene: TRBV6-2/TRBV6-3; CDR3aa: CASSYNRGAHIPHQPQHF
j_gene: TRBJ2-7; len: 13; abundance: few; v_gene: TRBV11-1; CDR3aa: CASSGTVSYEQYF
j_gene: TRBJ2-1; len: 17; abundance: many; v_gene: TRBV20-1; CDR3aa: CSAPPGLAGVPYNEQFF
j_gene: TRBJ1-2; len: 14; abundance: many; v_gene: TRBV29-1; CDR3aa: CSVASGKAIAGYTF
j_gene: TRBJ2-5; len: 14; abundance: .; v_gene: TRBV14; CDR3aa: CASSQLAGMETQYF
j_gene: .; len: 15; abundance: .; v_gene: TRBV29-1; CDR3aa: CSVGPGEGPDNEQFF
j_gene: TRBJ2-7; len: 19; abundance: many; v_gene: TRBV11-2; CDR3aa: CASSQPGLAGLLGSYEQYF
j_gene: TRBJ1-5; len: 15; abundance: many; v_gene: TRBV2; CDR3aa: CASSLEEGLGQPQHF
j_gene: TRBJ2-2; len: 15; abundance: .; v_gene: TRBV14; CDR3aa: CASSRWTGNTGELFF
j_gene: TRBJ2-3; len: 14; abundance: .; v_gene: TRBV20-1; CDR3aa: CSAPQASNTDTQYF
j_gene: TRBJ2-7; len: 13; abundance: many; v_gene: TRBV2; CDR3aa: CASNRQGNYEQYF
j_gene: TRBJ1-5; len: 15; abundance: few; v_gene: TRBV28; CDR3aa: CASTSGGFQSQPQHF
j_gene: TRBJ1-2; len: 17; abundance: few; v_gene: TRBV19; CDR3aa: CASSRDSAWTGWSGYTF
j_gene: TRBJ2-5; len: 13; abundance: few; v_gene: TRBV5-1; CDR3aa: CASSLMSRETQYF
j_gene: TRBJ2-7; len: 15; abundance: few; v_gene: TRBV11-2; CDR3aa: CASRDGTSGTYEQYF
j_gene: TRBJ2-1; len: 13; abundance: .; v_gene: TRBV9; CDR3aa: CASSVASINEQFF